The clone carrying this T cell receptor (beta chain) was seen just once. These data originate in a study of tumor-infiltrating lymphocytes in oesophageal squamous cell carcinoma. TCRdb analysed the PCR reads with MiXCR anew, one entry per CDR3 protein. This table has over 10,000 distinct CDR3 sequences, roughly 51% appearing once. V lost 3 bases and J 2 bases, leaving 8 bases between the germline ends. The CDR3 extends over 15 amino acids. In germline, CDR1 is SGHVS, CDR2 FNYEAQ. The sample taken for sequencing was blood. The chain joins TRBV7-6 to TRBJ2-6; maybe TRBD1 (6 bases). The receptor's source is a female donor with esophageal squamous cell carcinoma. CDR3 in DNA: TGTGCCAGCAGCTTCGGGGACACTGGGGCCAACGTCCTGACTTTC. Translated: CASSFGDTGANVLTF.